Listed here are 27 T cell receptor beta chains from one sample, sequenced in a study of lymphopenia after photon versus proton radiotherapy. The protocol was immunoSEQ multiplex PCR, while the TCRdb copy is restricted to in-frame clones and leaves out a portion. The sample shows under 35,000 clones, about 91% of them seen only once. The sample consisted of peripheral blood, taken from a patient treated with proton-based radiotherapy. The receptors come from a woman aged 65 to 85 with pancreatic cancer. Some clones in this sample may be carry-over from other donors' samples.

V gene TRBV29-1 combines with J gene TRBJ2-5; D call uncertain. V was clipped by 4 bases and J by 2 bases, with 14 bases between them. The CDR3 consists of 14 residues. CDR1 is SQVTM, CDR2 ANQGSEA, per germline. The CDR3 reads CSVGLVREQETQYF. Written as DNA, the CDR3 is TGCAGCGTTGGGTTGGTTCGCGAGCAAGAGACCCAGTACTTC. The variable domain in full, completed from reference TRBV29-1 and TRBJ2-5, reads SAVISQKPSRDICQRGTSLTIQCQVDSQVTMMFWYRQQPGQSLTLIATANQGSEATYESGFVIDKFPISRPNLTFSTLTVSNMSPEDSSIYLCSVGLVREQETQYFGPGTRLLVL.

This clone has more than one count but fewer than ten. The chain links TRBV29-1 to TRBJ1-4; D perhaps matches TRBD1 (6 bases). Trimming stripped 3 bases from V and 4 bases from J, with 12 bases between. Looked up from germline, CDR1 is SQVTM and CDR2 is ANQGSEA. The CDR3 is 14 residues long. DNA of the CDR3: TGCAGCGTTGAGGGGGCAGCAGATAATGAAAAACTGTTTTTT. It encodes CSVEGAADNEKLFF.

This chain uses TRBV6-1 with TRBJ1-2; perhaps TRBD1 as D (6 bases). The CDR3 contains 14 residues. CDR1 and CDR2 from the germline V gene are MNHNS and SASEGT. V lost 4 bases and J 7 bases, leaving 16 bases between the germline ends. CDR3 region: CASSAQQGSSGYTF. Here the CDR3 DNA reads TGTGCCAGCAGTGCCCAACAGGGTTCGAGTGGCTACACCTTC.

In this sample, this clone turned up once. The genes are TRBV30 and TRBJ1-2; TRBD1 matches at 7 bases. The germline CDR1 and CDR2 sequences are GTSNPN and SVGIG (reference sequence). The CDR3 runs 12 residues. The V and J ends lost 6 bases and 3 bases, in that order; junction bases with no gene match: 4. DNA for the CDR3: TGTGCCTGTCCGGGACAGTACTATGGCTACACCTTC. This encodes CACPGQYYGYTF.

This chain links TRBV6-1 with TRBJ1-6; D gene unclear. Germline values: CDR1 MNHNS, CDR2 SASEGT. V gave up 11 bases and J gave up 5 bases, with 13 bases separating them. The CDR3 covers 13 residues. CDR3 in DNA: TGTGCCGGCAAGAGCGGGGATAATTCACCCCTCCACTTT. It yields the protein CAGKSGDNSPLHF.

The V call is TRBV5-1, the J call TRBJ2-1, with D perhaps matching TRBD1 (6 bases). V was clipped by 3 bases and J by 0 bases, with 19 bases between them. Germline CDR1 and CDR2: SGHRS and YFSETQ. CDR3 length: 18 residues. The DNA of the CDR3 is TGCGCCAGCAGCTGGGGGTCCCGGGACATGAGCTCCTACAATGAGCAGTTCTTC. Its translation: CASSWGSRDMSSYNEQFF.

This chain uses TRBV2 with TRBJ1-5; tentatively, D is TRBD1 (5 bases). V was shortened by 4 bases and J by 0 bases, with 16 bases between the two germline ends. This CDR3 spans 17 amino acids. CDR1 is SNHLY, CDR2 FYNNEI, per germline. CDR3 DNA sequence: TGTGCCAGCAGTGGAGGGTTGACAGCTTATAGCAATCAGCCCCAGCATTTT. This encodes CASSGGLTAYSNQPQHF. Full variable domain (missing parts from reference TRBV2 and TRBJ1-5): EPEVTQTPSHQVTQMGQEVILRCVPISNHLYFYWYRQILGQKVEFLVSFYNNEISEKSEIFDDQFSVERPDGSNFTLKIRSTKLEDSAMYFCASSGGLTAYSNQPQHFGDGTRLSIL.

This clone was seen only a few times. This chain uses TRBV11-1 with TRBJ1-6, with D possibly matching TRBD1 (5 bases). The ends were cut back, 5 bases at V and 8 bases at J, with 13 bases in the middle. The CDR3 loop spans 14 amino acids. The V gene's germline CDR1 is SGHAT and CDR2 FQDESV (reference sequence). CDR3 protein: CASSPRGNHSPLHF. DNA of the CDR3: TGTGCCAGCAGCCCACGGGGGAATCATTCACCCCTCCACTTT.

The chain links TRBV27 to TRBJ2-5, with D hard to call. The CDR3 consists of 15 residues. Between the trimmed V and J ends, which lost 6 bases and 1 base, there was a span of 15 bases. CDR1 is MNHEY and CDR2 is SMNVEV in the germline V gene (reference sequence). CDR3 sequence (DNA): TGTGCCAGCAGACGTTTTCACAGCCTCCAAGAGACCCAGTACTTC. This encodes CASRRFHSLQETQYF.

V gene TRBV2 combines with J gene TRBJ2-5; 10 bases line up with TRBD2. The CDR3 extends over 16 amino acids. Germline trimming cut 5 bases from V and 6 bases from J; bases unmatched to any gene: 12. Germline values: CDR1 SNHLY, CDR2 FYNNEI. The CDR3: CASSFRTSGVHQTQYF. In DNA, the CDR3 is TGTGCCAGCAGTTTTCGGACTAGCGGTGTTCACCAGACCCAGTACTTC.

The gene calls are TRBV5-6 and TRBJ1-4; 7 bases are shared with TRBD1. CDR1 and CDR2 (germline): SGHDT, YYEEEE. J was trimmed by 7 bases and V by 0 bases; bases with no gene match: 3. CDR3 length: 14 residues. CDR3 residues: CASSLEGAGEKLFF. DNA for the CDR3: TGTGCCAGCAGCTTGGAGGGGGCGGGTGAAAAACTGTTTTTT.

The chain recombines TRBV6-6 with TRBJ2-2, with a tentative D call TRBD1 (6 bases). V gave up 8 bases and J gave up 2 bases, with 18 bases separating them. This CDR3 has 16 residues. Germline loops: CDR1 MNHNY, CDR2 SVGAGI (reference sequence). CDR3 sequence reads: CASLQGQSINTGELFF. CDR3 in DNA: TGTGCCAGCTTACAGGGTCAATCGATTAACACCGGGGAGCTGTTTTTT.

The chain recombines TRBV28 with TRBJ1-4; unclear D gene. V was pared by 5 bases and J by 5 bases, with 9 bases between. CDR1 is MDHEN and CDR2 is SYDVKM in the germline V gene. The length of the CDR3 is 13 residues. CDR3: CASSRGENEKLFF. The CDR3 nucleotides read TGTGCCAGCAGTCGCGGGGAGAATGAAAAACTGTTTTTT.

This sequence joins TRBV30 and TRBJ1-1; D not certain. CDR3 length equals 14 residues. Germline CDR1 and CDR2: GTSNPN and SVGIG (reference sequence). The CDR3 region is CAFRAPGVNTEAFF. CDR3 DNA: TGTGCATTTAGGGCCCCTGGGGTGAACACTGAAGCTTTCTTT.

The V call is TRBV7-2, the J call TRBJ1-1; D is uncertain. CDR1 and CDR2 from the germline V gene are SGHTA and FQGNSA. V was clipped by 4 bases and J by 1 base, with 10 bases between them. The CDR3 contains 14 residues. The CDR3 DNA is TGTGCCAGCAGCTACACGGGATGGAACACTGAAGCTTTCTTT. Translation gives CASSYTGWNTEAFF.

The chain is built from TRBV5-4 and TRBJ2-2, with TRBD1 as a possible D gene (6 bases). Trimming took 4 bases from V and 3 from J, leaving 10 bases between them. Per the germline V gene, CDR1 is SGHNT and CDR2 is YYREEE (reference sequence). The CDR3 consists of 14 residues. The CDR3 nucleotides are TGTGCCAGCAGCCTCACAGGGTACACCGGGGAGCTGTTTTTT. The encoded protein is CASSLTGYTGELFF.

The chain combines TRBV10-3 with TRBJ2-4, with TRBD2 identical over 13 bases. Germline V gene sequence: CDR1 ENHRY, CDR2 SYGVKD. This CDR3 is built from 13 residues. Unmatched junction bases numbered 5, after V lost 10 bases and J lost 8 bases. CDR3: CATGTSGKYIQYF. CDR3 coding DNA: TGTGCCACCGGGACTAGCGGGAAATACATTCAGTACTTC.

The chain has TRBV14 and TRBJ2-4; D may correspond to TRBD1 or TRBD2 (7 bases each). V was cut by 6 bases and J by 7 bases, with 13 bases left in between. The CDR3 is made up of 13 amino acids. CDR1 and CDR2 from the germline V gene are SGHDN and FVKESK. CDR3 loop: CASSFRGGNIQYF. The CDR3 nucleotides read TGTGCCAGCAGTTTCAGGGGGGGGAACATTCAGTACTTC.

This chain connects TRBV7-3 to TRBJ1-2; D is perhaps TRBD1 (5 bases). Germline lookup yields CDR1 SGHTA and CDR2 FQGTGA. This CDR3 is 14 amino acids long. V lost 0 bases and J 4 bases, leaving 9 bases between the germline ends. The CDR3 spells CASSLTREGYGYTF. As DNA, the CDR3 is TGTGCCAGCAGCTTAACCAGGGAGGGCTATGGCTACACCTTC. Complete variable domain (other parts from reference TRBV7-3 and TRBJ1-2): GAGVSQTPSNKVTEKGKYVELRCDPISGHTALYWYRQSLGQGPEFLIYFQGTGAADDSGLPNDRFFAVRPEGSVSTLKIQRTERGDSAVYLCASSLTREGYGYTFGSGTRLTVV.

The CDR3 region is CASSKDREETQYF. CDR3 DNA sequence: TGTGCCAGTAGTAAGGACAGGGAAGAGACCCAGTACTTC. This chain joins TRBV19 and TRBJ2-5; 8 positions match TRBD1. Germline V lookup: CDR1 LNHDA, CDR2 SQIVND (reference sequence). CDR3 length: 13 residues. V lost 4 bases, J lost 3 bases, and 1 base stayed unmatched. Variable domain in full (rest from reference TRBV19 and TRBJ2-5): DGGITQSPKYLFRKEGQNVTLSCEQNLNHDAMYWYRQDPGQGLRLIYYSQIVNDFQKGDIAEGYSVSREKKESFPLTVTSAQKNPTAFYLCASSKDREETQYFGPGTRLLVL.

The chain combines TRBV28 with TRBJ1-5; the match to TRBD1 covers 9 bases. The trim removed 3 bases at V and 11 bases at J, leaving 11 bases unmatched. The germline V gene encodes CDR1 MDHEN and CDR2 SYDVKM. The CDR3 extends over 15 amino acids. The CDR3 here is CASSFSGQGFLAQHF. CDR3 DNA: TGTGCCAGCAGTTTTTCTGGACAGGGGTTTTTGGCCCAGCATTTT.

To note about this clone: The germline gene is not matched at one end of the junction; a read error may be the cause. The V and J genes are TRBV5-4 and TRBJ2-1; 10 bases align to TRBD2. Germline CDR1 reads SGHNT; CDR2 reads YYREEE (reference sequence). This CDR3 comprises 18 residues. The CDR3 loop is CASTLGGLAGGSHNEQFF. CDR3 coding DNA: TGTGCCAGCACCTTGGGGGGGTTAGCGGGAGGCTCTCACAATGAGCAGTTCTTC.

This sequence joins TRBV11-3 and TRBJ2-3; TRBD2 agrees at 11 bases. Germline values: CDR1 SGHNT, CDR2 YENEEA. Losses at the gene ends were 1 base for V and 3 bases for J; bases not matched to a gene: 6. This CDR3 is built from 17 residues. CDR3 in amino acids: CASSLASSSGRTDTQYF. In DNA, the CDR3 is TGTGCCAGCAGCTTAGCTTCCTCTAGCGGGAGGACAGATACGCAGTATTTT. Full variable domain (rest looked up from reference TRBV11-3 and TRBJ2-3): EAGVVQSPRYKIIEKKQPVAFWCNPISGHNTLYWYLQNLGQGPELLIRYENEEAVDDSQLPKDRFSAERLKGVDSTLKIQPAELGDSAVYLCASSLASSSGRTDTQYFGPGTRLTVL.

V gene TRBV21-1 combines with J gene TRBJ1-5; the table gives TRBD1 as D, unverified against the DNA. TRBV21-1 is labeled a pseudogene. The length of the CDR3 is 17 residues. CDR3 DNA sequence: TGTGCCAGCAGCTACCGGACAGGGGCGCGTCCCCATCAGCCCCAGCATTTT. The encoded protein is CASSYRTGARPHQPQHF.

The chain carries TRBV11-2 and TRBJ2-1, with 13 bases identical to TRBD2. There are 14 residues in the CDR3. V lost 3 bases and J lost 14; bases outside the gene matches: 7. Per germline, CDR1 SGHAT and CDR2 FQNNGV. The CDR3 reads CASSFARTSGSEFF. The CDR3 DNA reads TGTGCCAGCAGCTTCGCCCGGACTAGCGGGAGCGAGTTCTTC.

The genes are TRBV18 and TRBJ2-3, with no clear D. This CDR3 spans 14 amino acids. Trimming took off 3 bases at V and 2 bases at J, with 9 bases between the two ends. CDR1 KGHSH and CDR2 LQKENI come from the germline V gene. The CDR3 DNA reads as TGTGCCAGCTCACCCTGGATCGACACAGATACGCAGTATTTT. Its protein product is CASSPWIDTDTQYF.

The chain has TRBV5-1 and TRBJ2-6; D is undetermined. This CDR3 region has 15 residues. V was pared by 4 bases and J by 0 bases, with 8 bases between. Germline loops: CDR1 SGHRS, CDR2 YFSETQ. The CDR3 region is CASSTQDSGANVLTF. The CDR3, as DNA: TGCGCCAGCAGCACCCAGGACTCTGGGGCCAACGTCCTGACTTTC.